The clone carrying this T cell receptor beta chain was counted a few times. The antigen is undetermined. The data stem from a study of cytomegalovirus exposure and HLA in healthy donors. Overall study findings and caveats: Cytomegalovirus-associated TCR beta chains were listed, numbering over 150.

Produced via immunoSEQ multiplex PCR; TCRdb's table is partial and in-frame only. The repertoire holds roughly 120,000 clones, with about nine tenths as singletons. V dropped 3 bases and J dropped 2; count of bases not matched to a gene: 3. This CDR3 region has 16 residues. Germline values: CDR1 KGHSH, CDR2 LQKENI. The V call is TRBV18, the J call TRBJ2-3; TRBD2 aligns across 12 bases. This receptor was taken from a woman between 18 and 29 years old in good health and CMV-seronegative. Sequenced input: PBMCs. CDR3 nucleotides: TGTGCCAGCTCACCTCCTAGCGGGAGGGCCACAGATACGCAGTATTTT. Translating gives CASSPPSGRATDTQYF. Complete variable domain (other parts from reference TRBV18 and TRBJ2-3): NAGVMQNPRHLVRRRGQEARLRCSPMKGHSHVYWYRQLPEEGLKFMVYLQKENIIDESGMPKERFSAEFPKEGPSILRIQQVVRGDSAAYFCASSPPSGRATDTQYFGPGTRLTVL.